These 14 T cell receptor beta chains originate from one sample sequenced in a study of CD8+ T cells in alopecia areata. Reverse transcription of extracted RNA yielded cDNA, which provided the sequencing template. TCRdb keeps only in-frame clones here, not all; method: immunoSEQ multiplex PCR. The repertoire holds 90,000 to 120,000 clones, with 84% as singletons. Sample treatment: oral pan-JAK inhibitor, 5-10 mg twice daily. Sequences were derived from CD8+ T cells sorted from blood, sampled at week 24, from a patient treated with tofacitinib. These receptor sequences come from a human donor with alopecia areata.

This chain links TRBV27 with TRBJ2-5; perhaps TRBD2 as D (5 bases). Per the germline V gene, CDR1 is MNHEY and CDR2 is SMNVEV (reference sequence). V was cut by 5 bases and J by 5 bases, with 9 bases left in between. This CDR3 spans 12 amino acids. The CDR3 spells CASSGLGETQYF. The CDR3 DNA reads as TGTGCCAGCAGTGGACTTGGGGAGACCCAGTACTTC.

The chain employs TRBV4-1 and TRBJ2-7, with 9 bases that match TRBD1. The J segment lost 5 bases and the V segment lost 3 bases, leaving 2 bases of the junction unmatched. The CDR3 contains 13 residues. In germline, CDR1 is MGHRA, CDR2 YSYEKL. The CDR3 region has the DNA TGCGCCAGCAGCCACGGACAGGGGAACGAGCAGTACTTC. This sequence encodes CASSHGQGNEQYF.

The CDR3 DNA reads TGTGCCAGCAGTCGGCGACGGGACAGGGGTGATGGCTACACCTTC. Translating it yields CASSRRRDRGDGYTF. The V call is TRBV27, the J call TRBJ1-2, with 10 bases lining up with TRBD1. The CDR3 length is 15 residues. V was clipped by 5 bases and J by 6 bases; unmatched bases: 9. In germline, CDR1 is MNHEY, CDR2 SMNVEV (reference sequence).

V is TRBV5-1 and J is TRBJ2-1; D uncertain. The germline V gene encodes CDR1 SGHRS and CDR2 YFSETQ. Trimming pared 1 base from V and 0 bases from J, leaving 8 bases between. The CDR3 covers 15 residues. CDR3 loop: CASSLTAHSYNEQFF. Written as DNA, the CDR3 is TGCGCCAGCAGCTTGACTGCTCACTCCTACAATGAGCAGTTCTTC.

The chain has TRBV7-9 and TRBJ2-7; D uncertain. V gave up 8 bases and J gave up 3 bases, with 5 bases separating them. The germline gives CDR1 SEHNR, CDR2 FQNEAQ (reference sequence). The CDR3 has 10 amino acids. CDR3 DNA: TGTGCCAGCGGGCACTACGAGCAGTACTTC. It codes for CASGHYEQYF.

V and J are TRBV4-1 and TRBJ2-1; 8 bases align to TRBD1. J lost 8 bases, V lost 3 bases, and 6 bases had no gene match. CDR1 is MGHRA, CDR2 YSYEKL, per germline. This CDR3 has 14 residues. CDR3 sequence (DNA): TGCGCCAGCAGCCAGGCTGGACAGGGTGATGAGCAGTTCTTC. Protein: CASSQAGQGDEQFF.

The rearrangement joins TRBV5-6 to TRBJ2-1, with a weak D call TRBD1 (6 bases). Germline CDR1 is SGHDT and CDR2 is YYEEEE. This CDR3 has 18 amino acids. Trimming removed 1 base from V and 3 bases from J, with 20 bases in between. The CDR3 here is CASSLKLGIGDNYNEQFF. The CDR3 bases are TGTGCCAGCAGCTTGAAGTTGGGCATCGGGGACAACTACAATGAGCAGTTCTTC.

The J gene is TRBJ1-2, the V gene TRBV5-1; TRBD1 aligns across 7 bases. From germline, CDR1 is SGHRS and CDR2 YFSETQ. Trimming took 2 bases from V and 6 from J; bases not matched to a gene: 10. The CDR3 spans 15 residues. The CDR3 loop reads CASSFQGGNKDGYTF. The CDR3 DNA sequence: TGCGCCAGCAGCTTCCAGGGGGGTAACAAGGATGGCTACACCTTC. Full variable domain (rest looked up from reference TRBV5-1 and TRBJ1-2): KAGVTQTPRYLIKTRGQQVTLSCSPISGHRSVSWYQQTPGQGLQFLFEYFSETQRNKGNFPGRFSGRQFSNSRSEMNVSTLELGDSALYLCASSFQGGNKDGYTFGSGTRLTVV.

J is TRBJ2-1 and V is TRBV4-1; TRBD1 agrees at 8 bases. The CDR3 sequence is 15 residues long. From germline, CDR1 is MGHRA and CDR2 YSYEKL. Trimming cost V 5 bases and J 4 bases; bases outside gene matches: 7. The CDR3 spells CASSFGQGNYNEQFF. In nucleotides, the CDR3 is TGCGCCAGCAGCTTCGGACAGGGAAATTACAATGAGCAGTTCTTC.

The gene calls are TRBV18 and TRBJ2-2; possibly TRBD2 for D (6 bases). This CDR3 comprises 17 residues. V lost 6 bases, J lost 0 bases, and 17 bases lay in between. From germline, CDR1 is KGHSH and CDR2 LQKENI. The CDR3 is CASSRTVERANTGELFF. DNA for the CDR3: TGTGCCAGCTCCCGGACTGTAGAGCGGGCGAACACCGGGGAGCTGTTTTTT.

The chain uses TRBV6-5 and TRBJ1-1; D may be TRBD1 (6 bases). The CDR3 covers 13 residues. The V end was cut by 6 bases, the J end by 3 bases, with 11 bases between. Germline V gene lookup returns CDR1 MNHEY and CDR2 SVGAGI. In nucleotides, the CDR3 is TGTGCCAGCAGCCTGGGGGCCTACACTGAAGCTTTCTTT. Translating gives CASSLGAYTEAFF.

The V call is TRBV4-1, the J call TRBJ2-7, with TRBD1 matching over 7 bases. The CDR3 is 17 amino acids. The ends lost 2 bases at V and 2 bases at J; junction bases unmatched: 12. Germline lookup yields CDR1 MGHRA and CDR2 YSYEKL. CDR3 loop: CASSQPDGTDETYEQYF. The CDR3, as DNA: TGCGCCAGCAGCCAACCCGACGGGACAGATGAAACCTACGAGCAGTACTTC.

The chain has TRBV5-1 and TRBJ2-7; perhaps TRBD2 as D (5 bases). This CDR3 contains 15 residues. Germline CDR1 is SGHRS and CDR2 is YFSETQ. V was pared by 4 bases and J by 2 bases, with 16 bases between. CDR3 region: CASSRTNGIPYEQYF. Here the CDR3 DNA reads TGCGCCAGCAGCAGGACCAACGGGATTCCCTACGAGCAGTACTTC.

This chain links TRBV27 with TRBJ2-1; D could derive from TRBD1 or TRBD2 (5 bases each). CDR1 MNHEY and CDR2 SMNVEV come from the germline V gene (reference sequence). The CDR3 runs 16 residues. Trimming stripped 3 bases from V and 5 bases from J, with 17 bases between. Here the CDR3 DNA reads TGTGCCAGCAGTTTTCATTCGGGACCAATAAACAATGAGCAGTTCTTC. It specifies CASSFHSGPINNEQFF.